This record covers a single TCR beta chain. The target antigen is unknown. Libraries were prepared by immunoSEQ multiplex PCR; TCRdb keeps only in-frame clonotypes and omits some of them. Of roughly 2.2 million clones in the sample, 85% to 95% were seen once. This sample was included in a study of shared clonotypes between healthy human individuals. The V and J ends lost 5 bases and 11 bases respectively, with 10 bases between them. This CDR3 is built from 11 residues. The germline gives CDR1 SNHLY, CDR2 FYNNEI. CD45RA-negative memory and CD45RA+ naive subsets were split from the CD4+ cells. Study-wide results and limits: Sharing of clonotypes among donors was expected to vary with sequencing depth. Richness estimates generally favored naive over memory subsets.

This TCR came from a man in his late teens or twenties in good health. Some clones in this sample may be carry-over from other donors' samples. The chain has TRBV2 and TRBJ2-1; D perhaps matches TRBD2 (6 bases). Source material: naive CD4+ T cells from PBMCs. The subset denotes: CD45RA+ positively selected. CDR3 sequence (DNA): TGTGCCAGCAGTCCCGGGAGTCAGCAGTTCTTC. Protein: CASSPGSQQFF. The complete variable domain, with remaining parts taken from reference TRBV2 and TRBJ2-1, reads EPEVTQTPSHQVTQMGQEVILRCVPISNHLYFYWYRQILGQKVEFLVSFYNNEISEKSEIFDDQFSVERPDGSNFTLKIRSTKLEDSAMYFCASSPGSQQFFGPGTRLTVL.